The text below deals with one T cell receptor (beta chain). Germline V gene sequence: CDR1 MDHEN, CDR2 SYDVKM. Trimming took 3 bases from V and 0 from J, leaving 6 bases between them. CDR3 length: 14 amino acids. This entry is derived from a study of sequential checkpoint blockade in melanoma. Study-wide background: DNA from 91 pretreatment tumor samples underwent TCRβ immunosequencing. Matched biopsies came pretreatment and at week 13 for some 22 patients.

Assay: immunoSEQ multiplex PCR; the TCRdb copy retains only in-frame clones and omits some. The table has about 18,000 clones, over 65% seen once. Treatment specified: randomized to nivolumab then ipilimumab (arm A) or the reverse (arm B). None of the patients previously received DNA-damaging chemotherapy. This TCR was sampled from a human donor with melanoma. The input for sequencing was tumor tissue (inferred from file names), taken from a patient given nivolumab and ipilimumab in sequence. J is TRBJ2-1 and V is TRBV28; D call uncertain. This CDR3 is CASSFAISYNEQFF. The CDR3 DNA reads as TGTGCCAGCAGTTTTGCTATCTCCTACAATGAGCAGTTCTTC.